This is a list of T cell receptor beta chains from one sample in a study of blood T cells in healthy people across ages. Using its own MiXCR run on the 5' RACE reads, TCRdb lists one record per CDR3 protein. The sample includes about 1,500,000 distinct CDR3 sequences, 40% to 50% seen only once; the top ten take less than 8%. The sequencing sample was made of blood. The receptor set was obtained from a woman between 18 and 29 years old in good health. Both conserved end residues are part of each CDR3.

v_call	cdr3_length	j_call	cdr3_aa
TRBV12-3/TRBV12-4	12	TRBJ2-7	CASSTNTYEQYF
TRBV10-3	15	TRBJ2-7	CAISESGGLNYEQYF
TRBV20-1	16	TRBJ2-7	CSARSSGGVRFYEQYF
TRBV5-1	13	TRBJ1-6	CASRGMDNSPLHF
TRBV30	13	TRBJ1-2	CARSPGPNYGYTF
TRBV6-5	14	TRBJ2-5	CATHRQRSGNEQYF
TRBV25-1	12	TRBJ1-2	CASSGQTYGYTF
TRBV20-1	17	TRBJ2-1	CSATAGTSGGPYNEQFF
TRBV7-2	17	TRBJ1-6	CASSTGGRVYMNSPLHF
TRBV5-1	17	TRBJ1-6	CASSSGTAIGYNSPLHF
TRBV11-2	16	TRBJ1-1	CASSPTGTVMNTEAFF
TRBV3-1	18	TRBJ2-5	CASSQDRGASGYQETQYF
TRBV7-8	13	TRBJ2-7	CASSSNRAYEQYF
TRBV29-1	11	TRBJ1-2	CSVDSGNGYTF
TRBV29-1	16	TRBJ2-1	CSVEGHRDFDYNEQFF
TRBV29-1	11	TRBJ2-7	CSVRGAGGQYF
TRBV11-2	15	TRBJ1-1	CASSPLTGGNTEAFF
TRBV25-1	13	TRBJ1-2	CASSGSASYGYTF
TRBV29-1	15	.	CSVESAGGPSSEQYF
TRBV7-2	15	TRBJ2-1	CASSLALAGFYEQFF
TRBV20-1	16	TRBJ2-1	CSARDSASGGMSEQFF
TRBV21-1	13	TRBJ2-5	CASPGGGEETQYF
TRBV5-1	12	TRBJ2-1	CASSPAQDEQFF
TRBV3-1	17	TRBJ2-1	CASSRFSTGSGYNEQFF
TRBV6-1	15	TRBJ2-1	CASSAQAGGYNEQFF